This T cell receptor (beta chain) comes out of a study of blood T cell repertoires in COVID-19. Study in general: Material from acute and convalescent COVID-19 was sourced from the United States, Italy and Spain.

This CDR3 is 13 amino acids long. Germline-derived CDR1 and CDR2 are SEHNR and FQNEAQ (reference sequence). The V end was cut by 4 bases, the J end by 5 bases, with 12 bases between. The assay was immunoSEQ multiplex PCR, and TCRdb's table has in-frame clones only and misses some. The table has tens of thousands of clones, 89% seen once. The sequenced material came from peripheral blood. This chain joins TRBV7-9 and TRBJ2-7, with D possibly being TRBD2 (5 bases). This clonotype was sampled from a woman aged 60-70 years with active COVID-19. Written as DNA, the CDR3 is TGTGCCAGCAGCTCCACTACTAGGAACGAGCAGTACTTC. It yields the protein CASSSTTRNEQYF.